This T cell receptor beta chain was sequenced for a study of blood T cell repertoires in COVID-19. Across the whole study: T cells, B-cell-depleted T cells, or PBMCs supplied cDNA or gDNA.

Seattle cases were enrolled at active infection and followed longitudinally. In the original processing: Amplifying reference gene primers gave estimates of nucleated cell counts. Generated by immunoSEQ multiplex PCR, the TCRdb table keeps only in-frame clones and is missing some. The V and J calls and clone size were taken over from that table, and D and trimming were inferred from the DNA. In the table there are 150,000 to 200,000 clones, roughly 93% of which are singletons. The ends were cut back, 6 bases at V and 5 bases at J, with 16 bases in the middle. The CDR3 has 14 amino acids. The germline V gene encodes CDR1 ENHRY and CDR2 SYGVKD.

The rearrangement links TRBV10-3 to TRBJ1-1, with TRBD1 as a possible D gene (6 bases). The specimen was peripheral blood. This clonotype was sampled from a woman between 55 and 75 years old with COVID-19, enrolled during active disease. CDR3 bases: TGTGCCATCAGCGGTGCGGGGGCCGCAACTGAAGCTTTCTTT. The encoded protein is CAISGAGAATEAFF.